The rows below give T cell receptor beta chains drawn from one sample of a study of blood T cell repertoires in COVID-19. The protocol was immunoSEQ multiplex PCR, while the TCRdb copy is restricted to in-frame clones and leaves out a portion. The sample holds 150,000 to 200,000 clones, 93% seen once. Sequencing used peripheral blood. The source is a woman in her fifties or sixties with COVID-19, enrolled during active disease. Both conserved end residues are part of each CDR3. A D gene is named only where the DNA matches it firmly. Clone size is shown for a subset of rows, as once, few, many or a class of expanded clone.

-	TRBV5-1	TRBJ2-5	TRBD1	CASSRSGTGQGETQYF	TGCGCCAGCAGCAGATCCGGGACAGGGCAGGGGGAGACCCAGTACTTC
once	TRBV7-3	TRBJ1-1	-	CASSLTSARVAFF	TGTGCCAGCAGCTTAACATCTGCACGGGTAGCTTTCTTT
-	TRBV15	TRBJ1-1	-	CATSRDPGVTEAFF	TGTGCCACCAGCAGAGATCCCGGGGTCACTGAAGCTTTCTTT
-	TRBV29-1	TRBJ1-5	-	CSGATGGGQPQHF	TGCAGCGGTGCGACAGGCGGTGGGCAGCCCCAGCATTTT
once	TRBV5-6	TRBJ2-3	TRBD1	CASSLAGGITDTQYF	TGTGCCAGCAGCTTGGCAGGGGGAATCACAGATACGCAGTATTTT
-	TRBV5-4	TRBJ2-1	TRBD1	CASSLRTGESNEQFF	TGTGCCAGCAGCTTGAGGACAGGGGAGTCGAATGAGCAGTTCTTC
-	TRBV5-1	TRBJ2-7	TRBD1	CASSRDRGSYEQYF	TGCGCCAGCAGCAGGGACAGGGGGTCCTACGAGCAGTACTTC
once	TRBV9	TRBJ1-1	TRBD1	CASSPRDRLNTEAFF	TGTGCCAGCAGCCCCAGGGACAGGTTGAACACTGAAGCTTTCTTT
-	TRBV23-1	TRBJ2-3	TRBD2	CASSQSSGGNTDTQYF	TGCGCCAGCAGTCAATCGAGCGGGGGGAACACAGATACGCAGTATTTT
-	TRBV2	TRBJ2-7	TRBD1	CASRGTGYEQYF	TGTGCCAGCAGGGGGACAGGCTACGAGCAGTACTTC
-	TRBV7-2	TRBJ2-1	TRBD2	CASSRTSGGGNEQFF	TGTGCCAGCAGCCGGACTAGCGGGGGGGGAAATGAGCAGTTCTTC
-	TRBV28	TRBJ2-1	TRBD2	CASSLNLAGVGSYNEQFF	TGTGCCAGCAGTTTAAATCTAGCGGGGGTTGGGTCCTACAATGAGCAGTTCTTC
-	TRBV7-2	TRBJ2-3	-	CASSLSGGTDTQYF	TGTGCCAGCAGCTTATCAGGGGGCACAGATACGCAGTATTTT
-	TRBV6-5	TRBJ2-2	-	CASTSDRYTGELFF	TGTGCCAGCACCTCGGACAGATACACCGGGGAGCTGTTTTTT
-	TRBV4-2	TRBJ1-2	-	CASSQDRQIPNYGYTF	TGTGCCAGCAGCCAAGATAGACAGATCCCAAACTATGGCTACACCTTC
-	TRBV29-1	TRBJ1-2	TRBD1	CSVGPTGGRHGYTF	TGCAGCGTTGGGCCGACAGGGGGGCGTCATGGCTACACCTTC
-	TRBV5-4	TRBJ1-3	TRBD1	CASSSTGTGGSGNTIYF	TGTGCCAGCAGCTCGACCGGGACAGGGGGCTCTGGAAACACCATATATTTT
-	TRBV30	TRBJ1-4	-	CAWAQGTNEKLFF	TGTGCCTGGGCACAGGGCACTAATGAAAAACTGTTTTTT
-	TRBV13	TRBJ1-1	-	CASSRHAEAFF	TGTGCCAGCAGCCGACATGCTGAAGCTTTCTTT
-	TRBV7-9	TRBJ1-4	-	CASSAHLQGMNEKLFF	TGTGCCAGCAGCGCGCACCTACAGGGAATGAATGAAAAACTGTTTTTT
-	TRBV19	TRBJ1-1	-	CASSIQKDTEAFF	TGTGCCAGTAGTATCCAGAAAGACACTGAAGCTTTCTTT
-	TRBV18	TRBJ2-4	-	CASSPLPQNIQYF	TGTGCCAGCTCACCGTTACCCCAGAACATTCAGTACTTC
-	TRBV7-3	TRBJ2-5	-	CASSFRPQETQYF	TGTGCCAGCAGCTTCAGGCCACAAGAGACCCAGTACTTC
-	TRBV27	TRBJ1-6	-	CASSQPPGGDSPLHF	TGTGCCAGCAGTCAGCCCCCGGGGGGTGATTCACCCCTCCACTTT
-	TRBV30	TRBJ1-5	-	CAWSTGTMDQPQHF	TGTGCCTGGAGTACTGGGACAATGGATCAGCCCCAGCATTTT
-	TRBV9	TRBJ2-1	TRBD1	CASSADRGVPYNEQFF	TGTGCCAGCAGCGCCGACAGGGGGGTACCCTACAATGAGCAGTTCTTC
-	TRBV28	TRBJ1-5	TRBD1	CASSLGRTGVRNQPQHF	TGTGCCAGCAGTTTAGGGCGGACAGGGGTTCGCAATCAGCCCCAGCATTTT
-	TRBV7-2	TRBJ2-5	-	CASSLSLGALETQYF	TGTGCCAGCAGCTTATCGCTGGGGGCCTTGGAGACCCAGTACTTC
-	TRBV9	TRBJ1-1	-	CASSVSPGGNTEAFF	TGTGCCAGCAGCGTATCCCCGGGGGGGAACACTGAAGCTTTCTTT
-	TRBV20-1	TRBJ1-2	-	CSAVGDYGYTF	TGCAGTGCCGTGGGCGACTATGGCTACACCTTC
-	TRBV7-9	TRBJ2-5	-	CASSLVAGRETQYF	TGTGCCAGCAGCTTGGTGGCGGGGCGAGAGACCCAGTACTTC
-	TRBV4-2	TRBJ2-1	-	CASSQVGAGGNEQFF	TGTGCCAGCAGCCAAGTAGGTGCCGGCGGCAATGAGCAGTTCTTC
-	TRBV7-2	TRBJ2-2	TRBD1	CASSGTGTGIAGELFF	TGTGCCAGCAGCGGAACCGGGACAGGGATTGCCGGGGAGCTGTTTTTT
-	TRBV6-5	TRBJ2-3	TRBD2	CASSYSSGESTDTQYF	TGTGCCAGCAGTTACTCTAGCGGGGAAAGCACAGATACGCAGTATTTT
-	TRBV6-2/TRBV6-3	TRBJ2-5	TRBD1	CASSSYQGAGETQYF	TGTGCCAGCAGTTCCTATCAGGGGGCGGGGGAGACCCAGTACTTC
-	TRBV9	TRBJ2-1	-	CASSVGSGRDSYNEQFF	TGTGCCAGCAGCGTAGGGTCCGGGCGGGACTCCTACAATGAGCAGTTCTTC
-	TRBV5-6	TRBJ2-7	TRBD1	CASSLQGPYEQYF	TGTGCCAGCAGTCTACAGGGGCCCTACGAGCAGTACTTC
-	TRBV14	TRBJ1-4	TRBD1	CASSLLTGQGDEKLFF	TGTGCCAGCAGCCTTCTAACGGGACAGGGTGATGAAAAACTGTTTTTT
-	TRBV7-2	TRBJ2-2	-	CASSLRQNRVVSGELFF	TGTGCCAGCAGCTTACGACAGAACAGGGTGGTATCCGGGGAGCTGTTTTTT
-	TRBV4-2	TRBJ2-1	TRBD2	CASSRLAGEQFF	TGTGCCAGCAGCCGACTAGCGGGGGAGCAGTTCTTC
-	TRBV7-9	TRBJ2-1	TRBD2	CASSLTSGVYNEQFF	TGTGCCAGCAGCTTAACTAGCGGGGTATACAATGAGCAGTTCTTC
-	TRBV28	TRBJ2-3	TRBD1	CASSSLRDREEGPDTQYF	TGTGCCAGCAGTTCACTCCGGGACAGGGAAGAGGGGCCAGATACGCAGTATTTT
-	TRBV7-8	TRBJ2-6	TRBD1	CASSPAGGTGANVLTF	TGTGCCAGCAGCCCAGCAGGGGGCACTGGGGCCAACGTCCTGACTTTC
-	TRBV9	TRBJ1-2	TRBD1	CASSSGQSYGYTF	TGTGCCAGCAGCTCGGGACAGTCATATGGCTACACCTTC
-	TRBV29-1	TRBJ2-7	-	CSVGLDYSYEQYF	TGCAGCGTTGGTTTGGACTACTCCTACGAGCAGTACTTC
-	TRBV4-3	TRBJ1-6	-	CASSQDYRVRSPLHF	TGCGCCAGCAGCCAAGATTACAGGGTTCGGTCACCCCTCCACTTT
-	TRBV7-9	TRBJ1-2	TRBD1	CASSFPGQLANYGYTF	TGTGCCAGCAGCTTCCCGGGACAGTTAGCTAACTATGGCTACACCTTC